The sequence of this T cell receptor (beta chain) was determined in a study of T cell repertoires in cytomegalovirus infection. Study context: Indications of both CMV infection and matching HLA type were provided by public TCR beta signatures.

As to this clonotype: Antigen unknown.

V shed 4 bases and J shed 1 base, with 5 bases lying between them. CDR1 MNHEY and CDR2 SVGAGI come from the germline V gene. This CDR3 has 13 residues. Study results and caveats: The response measured ex vivo was dominated by TCR beta clonotypes (HLA-C-restricted and CMV-specific).

TCRdb used MiXCR to reprocess the reads, holding one entry per CDR3 protein. The sample includes a few hundred thousand distinct CDR3 sequences, 15% to 20% of them seen just once. V usage is TRBV6-5 and J usage is TRBJ1-3; D remains unclear. The receptor was isolated from a human donor in good health (CMV status not recorded). Some clones in this sample may be carry-over from other donors' samples. The sequencing sample was made of PBMCs. The CDR3 coding sequence is TGTGCCAGCAGTTTCGAATCTGGAAACACCATATATTTT. It codes for CASSFESGNTIYF.